This TCR beta chain is drawn from a study of T cell responses to AZD1222 COVID-19 vaccine. General study results and limits: Regions 160-218 and 743-854 held dominance among vaccine-associated CD4 TCRs, which spanned spike. Clonal diversity may have been underestimated in mostly white British donors.

Concerning this clone itself: Its antigen is unknown. Its ends do not fully match the called genes, so a read error is possible.

Sequenced by immunoSEQ multiplex PCR; TCRdb stores in-frame clones only, minus some. Counted here are around 110,000 clones, more than 85% occurring once; the ten biggest clones make up 7.5% to 8%. Germline V CDR1 and CDR2: MGHRA, YSYEKL. The CDR3 has 15 amino acids. This specimen was peripheral blood, taken on day 0 of AZD1222 vaccination. This clonotype originated in an adult in good health. The chain is built from TRBV4-1 and TRBJ2-1; possibly TRBD2 for D (5 bases). In DNA, the CDR3 is TGCGCCAGCAGCCAAGATGAGGGATTCCAAAATGGGCAGTTCTTC. Amino acid sequence: CASSQDEGFQNGQFF.